This T cell receptor beta chain appears in the sequencing data of a study of metastatic and nonmetastatic thyroid tumors. Study in general: Comparative analysis of repertoires was undertaken across blood and tumor or nodule tissue obtained from malignant and benign thyroid patients. Study-level results: Compared with benign nodules, malignant thyroid tumors were reported to have significantly higher TCR beta diversity in both blood and tumor.

This clone was counted many times. What it recognizes is unknown. Authors' processing steps: Clinicopathological groups supplied CDR3 differences that were used to build a distant-metastasis classifier for papillary thyroid cancer. TCRdb used MiXCR to call clones anew from the PCR reads. These V and J calls derive from TCRdb rather than the authors' analysis. The sample gives approximately 86,000 clones, approximately 12% of which show up once; around 8.8% is in the top ten. The ends were cut back, 1 base at V and 3 bases at J, with 16 bases in the middle. Germline V lookup: CDR1 MNHNS, CDR2 SASEGT. The CDR3 runs 17 residues. Prior to thyroid surgery, none of the patients had received any treatment.

The chain combines TRBV6-1 with TRBJ1-5; D is perhaps TRBD1 (5 bases). This receptor was identified in a female donor with papillary thyroid cancer or a benign thyroid nodule (not recorded which). Some clones in this sample may be carry-over from other donors' samples. Sequencing was performed on tumor tissue. The DNA of the CDR3 is TGTGCCAGCAGTGAAGGCCCTTGGACGGGACTCAATCAGCCCCAGCATTTT. It specifies CASSEGPWTGLNQPQHF.